These 7 T cell receptor beta chains were all obtained from the same sample, sequenced in a study of early T cells in non-severe SARS-CoV-2 infection. MiXCR, applied by TCRdb to the 5' RACE reads, yields one record per CDR3 protein. Here the sample spans around 40,000 distinct CDR3 sequences, 11% being singletons. The sample taken for sequencing was whole blood. The receptor set was obtained from an adult who was a healthcare worker with PCR-confirmed SARS-CoV-2 infection or an uninfected control (not recorded which).

Many counts were recorded for this clonotype. This chain links TRBV6-6 with TRBJ2-5, with 13 nucleotides matching TRBD2. CDR1 is MNHNY and CDR2 is SVGAGI in the germline V gene (reference sequence). This CDR3 has 15 amino acids. V was pared by 5 bases and J by 2 bases, with 2 bases of the junction left unmatched. CDR3 sequence reads: CASSQGLAGQETQYF. The CDR3 nucleotides read TGTGCCAGCAGTCAGGGACTAGCGGGGCAAGAGACCCAGTACTTC.

This clonotype turned up a few times. The rearrangement links TRBV28 to TRBJ1-4; D is ambiguous. V lost 6 bases to trimming and J lost 6 bases, with 2 bases between them. This CDR3 contains 10 residues. Germline lookup yields CDR1 MDHEN and CDR2 SYDVKM. This chain's CDR3 is CASSDEKLFF. The CDR3 nucleotides are TGTGCCAGCAGCGATGAAAAACTGTTTTTT.

This clonotype appeared a few times. The genes are TRBV6-6 and TRBJ2-5; 11 nucleotides align to TRBD1. The CDR3 has 18 amino acids. Trimming at V came to 5 bases and at J to 0 bases, leaving 11 bases not matched to a gene. Germline values: CDR1 MNHNY, CDR2 SVGAGI (reference sequence). The CDR3 sequence is CASSQGQGELLYQETQYF. Here the CDR3 DNA reads TGTGCCAGCAGTCAGGGACAGGGGGAACTTTTGTACCAAGAGACCCAGTACTTC.

The V gene is TRBV28, the J gene TRBJ1-2, with D hard to call. Trimming cost V 4 bases and J 3 bases, with 3 bases left between them. Germline V gives CDR1 MDHEN, CDR2 SYDVKM. CDR3 size: 11 residues. The CDR3 sequence is CASSSHYGYTF. Here the CDR3 DNA reads TGTGCCAGCAGTTCCCACTATGGCTACACCTTC.

Ten or more counts support this clonotype. The chain has TRBV18 and TRBJ2-5, with 13 bases fitting TRBD2. The CDR3 is made up of 16 amino acids. Germline V gives CDR1 KGHSH, CDR2 LQKENI. The junction had 6 bases not matched to a gene; V was cut back by 6 bases and J by 2 bases. CDR3 region: CASSWGTSGTQETQYF. DNA for the CDR3: TGTGCCAGCTCCTGGGGGACTAGCGGGACTCAAGAGACCCAGTACTTC.

This clonotype was recorded at least ten times. The chain has TRBV7-6 and TRBJ2-5; weak D call: TRBD1 (6 bases). The CDR3 contains 13 residues. Germline V gene lookup returns CDR1 SGHVS and CDR2 FNYEAQ. Trimming stripped 6 bases from V and 2 bases from J, with 10 bases between. This CDR3 is CASSWTAQETQYF. CDR3 bases: TGTGCCAGCAGTTGGACAGCACAAGAGACCCAGTACTTC.

This clonotype was observed a few times. This chain uses TRBV18 with TRBJ1-5; no definite D call. Between the trimmed V and J ends, which lost 8 bases and 1 base, there was a span of 15 bases. CDR3 length equals 15 residues. Germline V lookup: CDR1 KGHSH, CDR2 LQKENI. Here the CDR3 reads CASQRAPGSNQPQHF. The CDR3 bases are TGTGCCAGCCAACGGGCTCCGGGGAGCAATCAGCCCCAGCATTTT.